The 25 T cell receptor beta chains given below trace back to one sample, sequenced in a study of brain metastases from non-small cell lung cancer. The repertoire was sequenced with immunoSEQ multiplex PCR; TCRdb's copy has only in-frame clones and lacks some. The table lists 3,000 to 3,500 clones, around 95% of them singletons, with roughly 2% in the top ten. The source material was tumor-adjacent normal tissue. The receptors stem from a donor aged 40 or over with non-small cell lung cancer.

The rearrangement uses TRBV4-2 and TRBJ2-7; D unresolved. The V gene's germline CDR1 is LGHNA and CDR2 YNFKEQ. The CDR3 loop spans 13 amino acids. The V end was cut by 2 bases, the J end by 3 bases, with 8 bases between. The CDR3 reads CASSQSGVYEQYF. The DNA for the CDR3 is TGTGCCAGCAGCCAAAGTGGGGTCTACGAGCAGTACTTC.

V and J are TRBV6-5 and TRBJ2-7, with TRBD2 matching over 7 bases. Germline-derived CDR1 and CDR2 are MNHEY and SVGAGI. Trimming took 2 bases from V and 0 from J; bases not matched to a gene: 1. CDR3 size: 14 residues. DNA of the CDR3: TGTGCCAGCAGTTACGAGCGGGGCTCCTACGAGCAGTACTTC. It specifies CASSYERGSYEQYF.

This chain joins TRBV19 and TRBJ2-5, with 10 bases aligning to TRBD1. From germline, CDR1 is LNHDA and CDR2 SQIVND (reference sequence). The CDR3 length is 16 residues. V shed 8 bases and J 6 bases; nucleotides not matched to a gene: 15. The CDR3 is CASRDGDRGNGKTQYF. In DNA form, the CDR3 reads TGTGCCAGTCGCGATGGGGACAGGGGAAATGGAAAGACCCAGTACTTC.

The CDR3 loop reads CASSYSPQGGYEQYF. The CDR3 DNA is TGTGCCAGCAGTTACTCCCCTCAGGGGGGGTACGAGCAGTACTTC. The chain combines TRBV6-5 with TRBJ2-7, with D perhaps TRBD1 or TRBD2 (7 bases each). The CDR3 length is 15 residues. V lost 0 bases to trimming and J lost 4 bases, with 13 bases between them. Germline CDR1 MNHEY, CDR2 SVGAGI.

The chain joins TRBV6-4 to TRBJ1-1, with 7 bases fitting TRBD1. The CDR3 contains 14 residues. The trim removed 6 bases at V and 1 base at J, leaving 5 bases unmatched. CDR1 and CDR2 (germline): MRHNA, SNTAGT. CDR3 DNA sequence: TGTGCCAGCAGGGCCCAGGGGGGGAACACTGAAGCTTTCTTT. This codes for CASRAQGGNTEAFF.

As to this clone: The junction does not match germline at one end; this may be a read error. CDR3 protein: CASSYTVNYGYTF. In DNA, the CDR3 is TGTGCCAGCAGTTACACTGTTAACTATGGCTATACCTTC. The gene calls are TRBV6-5 and TRBJ1-2; D is undetermined. The CDR3 is 13 amino acids. Germline CDR1 and CDR2: MNHEY and SVGAGI.

The chain recombines TRBV7-8 with TRBJ2-7; perhaps D is TRBD1 or TRBD2 (5 bases each). Trimming shortened V by 4 bases and J by 6 bases, and 16 bases separated the two germline ends. The germline CDR1 and CDR2 sequences are SGHVS and FQNEAQ. The CDR3 runs 14 residues. The DNA of the CDR3 is TGTGCCAGCAGCTCGGAGGTGGGGCTGGCCGAGCAGTACTTC. Residues: CASSSEVGLAEQYF. The full variable domain, its missing parts supplied by reference TRBV7-8 and TRBJ2-7, is GAGVSQSPRYKVAKRGQDVALRCDPISGHVSLFWYQQALGQGPEFLTYFQNEAQLDKSGLPSDRFFAERPEGSVSTLKIQRTQQEDSAVYLCASSSEVGLAEQYFGPGTRLTVT.

The chain is built from TRBV5-8 and TRBJ2-1; 9 nucleotides agree with TRBD2. The CDR3 has 15 amino acids. J was trimmed by 3 bases and V by 4 bases; bases with no gene match: 5. Per the germline V gene, CDR1 is SGHTS and CDR2 is YDEGEE. The CDR3 loop reads CASSISAGGYNEQFF. As DNA, the CDR3 is TGTGCCAGCAGCATTTCAGCGGGGGGCTACAATGAGCAGTTCTTC.

The rearrangement joins TRBV5-6 to TRBJ2-5; a possible D gene is TRBD1 (6 bases). The germline CDR1 and CDR2 sequences are SGHDT and YYEEEE. Trimming pared 2 bases from V and 5 bases from J, leaving 10 bases between. The CDR3 runs 13 residues. The CDR3 sequence: CASSFQRGETQYF. CDR3 DNA: TGTGCCAGCAGCTTCCAGAGGGGGGAGACCCAGTACTTC.

V usage is TRBV18 and J usage is TRBJ2-1; D is tentatively TRBD1 or TRBD2 (6 bases each). The CDR3 is 13 amino acids. CDR1 KGHSH and CDR2 LQKENI come from the germline V gene. The V end lost 3 bases, the J end lost 6 bases, and 9 bases lay between the germline ends. CDR3 bases: TGTGCCAGCTCACCTAGGGGGGCCAATGAGCAGTTCTTC. It encodes CASSPRGANEQFF.

This chain links TRBV6-5 with TRBJ2-5; weak D call: TRBD1 (6 bases). With 6 bases removed from V and 3 bases from J, the gap between germline ends came to 8 bases. This CDR3 spans 12 amino acids. Germline assignment: CDR1 MNHEY and CDR2 SVGAGI. CDR3 coding DNA: TGTGCCAGCAGCAGGGGAGAAGAGACCCAGTACTTC. Its protein product is CASSRGEETQYF.

This rearrangement joins TRBV30 to TRBJ1-1; D ambiguous. Trimming shortened V by 3 bases and J by 5 bases, and 4 bases separated the two germline ends. There are 10 residues in the CDR3. Germline values: CDR1 GTSNPN, CDR2 SVGIG (reference sequence). The CDR3 region is CAWSQTEAFF. The CDR3 nucleotides are TGTGCCTGGAGCCAGACTGAAGCTTTCTTT.

This clone was observed a handful of times. This chain joins TRBV9 and TRBJ2-7; TRBD2 matches at 7 bases. Trimming took 0 bases from V and 4 from J; bases not matched to a gene: 4. This CDR3 contains 14 residues. Germline values: CDR1 SGDLS, CDR2 YYNGEE. DNA for the CDR3: TGTGCCAGCAGCGTAGGGACTAGAAGTTACGAGCAGTACTTC. Its protein product is CASSVGTRSYEQYF.

V and J are TRBV5-4 and TRBJ1-2; maybe TRBD1 (6 bases). Deletions cut 5 bases from V and 0 bases from J, with 14 bases between. The CDR3 loop spans 15 amino acids. Germline assignment: CDR1 SGHNT and CDR2 YYREEE (reference sequence). The CDR3 DNA sequence: TGTGCCAGCAGGGGAGGGGGAATTCCTAACTATGGCTACACCTTC. Encoded protein: CASRGGGIPNYGYTF.

Regarding this clone: Its ends do not fully match the called genes, so a read error is possible. The chain is built from TRBV29-1 and TRBJ2-2; 16 nucleotides align to TRBD2. There are 14 residues in the CDR3. The germline V gene has CDR1 SQVTM and CDR2 ANQGSEA. The CDR3 here is CSGGTSGGAGELFF. CDR3 sequence (DNA): TGCAGCGGTGGGACTAGCGGGGGGGCAGGGGAACTGTTTTTT.

The chain has TRBV7-8 and TRBJ2-2, with unresolved D. Germline V CDR1 and CDR2: SGHVS, FQNEAQ. V lost 2 bases to trimming and J lost 4 bases, with 14 bases between them. This CDR3 region has 16 residues. The CDR3 loop reads CASSLRAARSTGELFF. The CDR3 DNA sequence: TGTGCCAGCAGCTTAAGGGCAGCGAGAAGCACCGGGGAGCTGTTTTTT.

The chain carries TRBV19 and TRBJ2-7; either TRBD1 or TRBD2 may fit D (5 bases each). Germline V CDR1 and CDR2: LNHDA, SQIVND (reference sequence). V was clipped by 3 bases and J by 4 bases, with 16 bases between them. There are 15 residues in the CDR3. CDR3 sequence (DNA): TGTGCCAGTAGTATCGACGGGGCCTTCGAGTACGAGCAGTACTTC. It codes for CASSIDGAFEYEQYF.

CDR3 protein: CASSPGAQADTQYF. The CDR3 DNA follows: TGTGCCAGCTCACCAGGGGCCCAGGCAGATACGCAGTATTTT. The chain combines TRBV18 with TRBJ2-3; the D gene is possibly TRBD1 (5 bases). Germline V gene sequence: CDR1 KGHSH, CDR2 LQKENI. The CDR3 has 14 residues. Trimming shortened V by 2 bases and J by 4 bases, and 10 bases separated the two germline ends.

The V and J genes are TRBV19 and TRBJ1-1; D is possibly TRBD1 (5 bases). V lost 7 bases and J 6 bases, leaving 18 bases between the germline ends. The CDR3 sequence is 14 residues long. Germline loops: CDR1 LNHDA, CDR2 SQIVND (reference sequence). The CDR3 protein is CASNLKGAAPEAFF. The CDR3 DNA sequence: TGTGCCAGTAATTTGAAAGGGGCGGCCCCTGAAGCTTTCTTT.

V is TRBV19 and J is TRBJ2-2; 7 positions agree with TRBD1. The V segment lost 6 bases and the J segment 7 bases; nucleotides outside the gene matches: 8. This CDR3 region has 14 residues. Germline V CDR1 and CDR2: LNHDA, SQIVND (reference sequence). The DNA of the CDR3 is TGTGCCAGTAGGAGGACAGGACATGGCGGGGAGCTGTTTTTT. Its protein product is CASRRTGHGGELFF.

This rearrangement joins TRBV7-8 to TRBJ2-5, with 13 bases that match TRBD2. There are 16 residues in the CDR3. J lost 4 bases, V lost 5 bases, and 7 bases had no gene match. Looked up from germline, CDR1 is SGHVS and CDR2 is FQNEAQ. As DNA, the CDR3 is TGTGCCAGCAGCCGGACTAGCGGGGGACTACCAGAGACCCAGTACTTC. Translated: CASSRTSGGLPETQYF.

The chain employs TRBV2 and TRBJ2-1; D perhaps matches TRBD2 (5 bases). The CDR3 is 14 residues long. Germline loops: CDR1 SNHLY, CDR2 FYNNEI. The V and J ends lost 4 bases and 4 bases respectively, with 11 bases between them. Here the CDR3 DNA reads TGTGCCAGCAGTGGGGATACTAGGTACAATGAGCAGTTCTTC. This sequence encodes CASSGDTRYNEQFF.

This rearrangement joins TRBV3-1 (or the pseudogene TRBV3-2) to TRBJ1-1; D gene uncertain. The CDR3 has 16 residues. From germline, CDR1 is LGHDT and CDR2 YNNKEL (reference sequence). V lost 0 bases, J lost 1 base, and 12 bases lay in between. The CDR3: CASSQDPGQKNTEAFF. The CDR3 DNA sequence: TGTGCCAGCAGCCAAGATCCTGGTCAAAAGAACACTGAAGCTTTCTTT.

The chain couples TRBV16 to TRBJ1-4; tentative D call: TRBD1 (6 bases). CDR1 is KGHSY, CDR2 FQNENV, per germline. V shed 2 bases and J shed 8 bases, with 15 bases lying between them. The CDR3 is made up of 15 amino acids. The CDR3 sequence: CASSQPGGVREKLFF. DNA for the CDR3: TGTGCCAGCAGCCAACCCGGGGGCGTAAGGGAAAAACTGTTTTTT.

The chain uses TRBV2 and TRBJ2-3; D is possibly TRBD1 (5 bases). The germline V gene has CDR1 SNHLY and CDR2 FYNNEI. V was pared by 7 bases and J by 4 bases, with 15 bases between. This CDR3 is built from 14 residues. CDR3 coding DNA: TGTGCCAGCATGGGGAAGGGGAAATCAGATACGCAGTATTTT. Encoded protein: CASMGKGKSDTQYF.